The 18 T cell receptor beta chains presented below share a single source sample, sequenced in a study of cytomegalovirus exposure and HLA in healthy donors. The PCR contained 60 Vbeta and 13 Jbeta primers. The table came from immunoSEQ multiplex PCR; TCRdb's copy has only in-frame clones and leaves some out. The table has about 170,000 clones, about 85% seen once. Sequenced sample: PBMCs. These receptors originate from a young man in good health and CMV-seropositive.

The chain is built from TRBV9 and TRBJ2-4, with a tentative D call TRBD1 (6 bases). The ends were cut back, 3 bases at V and 7 bases at J, with 11 bases in the middle. Germline CDR1 is SGDLS and CDR2 is YYNGEE. This CDR3 spans 13 amino acids. DNA for the CDR3: TGTGCCAGCAGCGCCCGGGACATCAACATTCAGTACTTC. Translation: CASSARDINIQYF. The full variable domain, rest sourced from reference TRBV9 and TRBJ2-4, is DSGVTQTPKHLITATGQRVTLRCSPRSGDLSVYWYQQSLDQGLQFLIQYYNGEERAKGNILERFSAQQFPDLHSELNLSSLELGDSALYFCASSARDINIQYFGAGTRLSVL.

V and J are TRBV7-8 and TRBJ2-1; TRBD2 matches 14 bases. CDR3 length: 16 amino acids. Germline assignment: CDR1 SGHVS and CDR2 FQNEAQ. Trimming took 4 bases from V and 7 from J; bases not matched to a gene: 6. DNA of the CDR3: TGTGCCAGCAGCTCAAGACTAGCGGGAGGGAGAAATGAGCAGTTCTTC. It encodes CASSSRLAGGRNEQFF.

The gene calls are TRBV5-1 and TRBJ2-3; possibly TRBD2 for D (6 bases). The CDR3 extends over 15 amino acids. CDR1 SGHRS and CDR2 YFSETQ come from the germline V gene. Trimming stripped 6 bases from V and 2 bases from J, with 16 bases between. This CDR3 reads CASKEVAANTDTQYF. The CDR3, as DNA: TGCGCCAGCAAGGAGGTAGCGGCAAACACAGATACGCAGTATTTT.

V gene TRBV19 combines with J gene TRBJ1-1; 8 bases fit TRBD1. The J segment lost 6 bases and the V segment lost 1 base, leaving 10 bases of the junction unmatched. The germline V gene has CDR1 LNHDA and CDR2 SQIVND (reference sequence). This CDR3 is built from 16 residues. The CDR3 reads CASSIGPRDRRPEAFF. The CDR3 DNA follows: TGTGCCAGTAGTATAGGCCCCCGGGACAGGCGGCCTGAAGCTTTCTTT. Drawing the rest from reference TRBV19 and TRBJ1-1, the complete variable domain is DGGITQSPKYLFRKEGQNVTLSCEQNLNHDAMYWYRQDPGQGLRLIYYSQIVNDFQKGDIAEGYSVSREKKESFPLTVTSAQKNPTAFYLCASSIGPRDRRPEAFFGQGTRLTVV.

A single count supports this clone. The chain joins TRBV27 to TRBJ2-3; a possible D gene is TRBD2 (5 bases). The CDR3 is 16 amino acids. Germline V lookup: CDR1 MNHEY, CDR2 SMNVEV (reference sequence). V was trimmed by 5 bases and J by 1 base, leaving 16 bases between them. This chain's CDR3 is CASSQPRGAGTDTQYF. The DNA for the CDR3 is TGTGCCAGCAGTCAACCCCGGGGAGCTGGCACAGATACGCAGTATTTT.

Details on this clone: At one end, the junction sequence differs from germline, possibly due to a read error. The genes are TRBV7-6 and TRBJ1-5; 7 bases fit TRBD1. This CDR3 is built from 14 residues. Germline CDR1 and CDR2: SGHVS and FNYEAQ. CDR3 sequence (DNA): TGTGCCAGCAGCTTAGTCGGGACAGATCAGCTCCAGCATTTT. It translates to CASSLVGTDQLQHF. Looking up the rest from reference TRBV7-6 and TRBJ1-5 gives the full variable domain: GAGVSQSPRYKVTKRGQDVALRCDPISGHVSLYWYRQALGQGPEFLTYFNYEAQQDKSGLPNDRFSAERPEGSISTLTIQRTEQRDSAMYRCASSLVGTDQLQHFGDGTRLSIL.

V is TRBV29-1 and J is TRBJ1-2; a possible D gene is TRBD1 (6 bases). V gave up 5 bases and J gave up 3 bases, with 10 bases separating them. This CDR3 region has 12 residues. From germline, CDR1 is SQVTM and CDR2 ANQGSEA. CDR3 bases: TGCAGCGTTCTTCGACAGGACTATGGCTACACCTTC. Residues: CSVLRQDYGYTF.

As to this clone: The junction differs from germline at one of its ends, possibly a read error. V gene TRBV20-1 combines with J gene TRBJ1-2, with D possibly matching TRBD1 (5 bases). Germline values: CDR1 DFQATT, CDR2 SNEGSKA (reference sequence). The CDR3 totals 10 residues. CDR3 amino acids: CSARTSVFVF. For the CDR3, the DNA is TGCAGTGCCCGGACATCCGTGTTCGTCTTC.

In nucleotides, the CDR3 is TGTGCCAGCAGCACCGGGACAGGGAACCAGCCCCAGCATTTT. Protein: CASSTGTGNQPQHF. V usage is TRBV5-8 and J usage is TRBJ1-5, with 9 bases fitting TRBD1. This CDR3 has 14 residues. V lost 4 bases and J lost 7; bases outside the gene matches: 6. Per the germline V gene, CDR1 is SGHTS and CDR2 is YDEGEE.

In this sample, this clone turned up a few times. The chain couples TRBV5-1 to TRBJ2-7, with TRBD1 matching over 8 bases. The CDR3 consists of 14 residues. Germline CDR1 and CDR2: SGHRS and YFSETQ. V was clipped by 0 bases and J by 1 base; unmatched bases: 0. CDR3 nucleotides: TGCGCCAGCAGCTTGGGACAGGGGTCCTACGAGCAGTACGTC. Its protein product is CASSLGQGSYEQYV.

There are a few counts of this clone. V gene TRBV5-6 combines with J gene TRBJ2-7; D is undetermined. The CDR3 covers 13 residues. The V gene lost 2 bases and the J gene lost 3 bases, with 9 bases spanning the gap. Germline V lookup: CDR1 SGHDT, CDR2 YYEEEE. CDR3 loop: CASSFMANYEQYV. CDR3 nucleotides: TGTGCCAGCAGCTTTATGGCCAACTACGAGCAGTACGTC.

The chain recombines TRBV5-1 with TRBJ2-1, with 12 bases that match TRBD2. Germline V lookup: CDR1 SGHRS, CDR2 YFSETQ. The CDR3 is 14 residues long. J lost 10 bases, V lost 3 bases, and 5 bases had no gene match. The CDR3 loop is CASSSGTSGLEQFF. The DNA of the CDR3 is TGCGCCAGCAGCTCCGGGACTAGCGGGCTCGAGCAGTTCTTC.

Here the CDR3 reads CASRAGQDGYTF. The CDR3 DNA follows: TGCGCCAGCAGGGCAGGACAAGATGGCTACACCTTC. The chain is built from TRBV10-2 and TRBJ1-2; a possible D gene is TRBD1 (5 bases). The germline CDR1 and CDR2 sequences are WSHSY and SAAADI. The CDR3 spans 12 residues. The V gene lost 6 bases and the J gene lost 6 bases, with 11 bases spanning the gap.

The chain links TRBV7-9 to TRBJ1-4; TRBD1 matches 8 bases. Losses at the gene ends were 5 bases for V and 4 bases for J; bases not matched to a gene: 6. The CDR3 consists of 15 residues. CDR1 and CDR2 (germline): SEHNR, FQNEAQ (reference sequence). CDR3 amino acids: CASSPGQGFNEKLFF. CDR3 nucleotides: TGTGCCAGCAGCCCAGGACAGGGCTTTAATGAAAAACTGTTTTTT.

This clone has only a few counts. The V gene is TRBV5-1, the J gene TRBJ1-4; 8 bases agree with TRBD1. CDR3 length: 13 amino acids. CDR1 and CDR2 from the germline V gene are SGHRS and YFSETQ. V dropped 4 bases and J dropped 5; count of bases not matched to a gene: 1. CDR3 DNA sequence: TGCGCCAGCAGCCGACAGGGGAATGAAAAACTGTTTTTT. Its translation is CASSRQGNEKLFF.

This chain uses TRBV5-1 with TRBJ2-2; TRBD1 matches at 9 bases. Trimming at V came to 7 bases and at J to 5 bases, leaving 9 bases not matched to a gene. CDR1 is SGHRS, CDR2 YFSETQ, per germline. This CDR3 is built from 15 residues. The CDR3 nucleotides are TGCGCCAGCGGGGAACAGGGGACAGGGACCGGGGAGCTGTTTTTT. This gives the protein CASGEQGTGTGELFF.

The rearrangement uses TRBV18 and TRBJ1-3; D remains ambiguous. V was pared by 3 bases and J by 1 base, with 10 bases between. Germline V gene data show CDR1 as KGHSH and CDR2 as LQKENI. This CDR3 is built from 15 residues. The chain's CDR3 is CASSPVDISGNTIYF. The CDR3, as DNA: TGTGCCAGCTCACCCGTAGATATTTCTGGAAACACCATATATTTT.

The rearrangement uses TRBV27 and TRBJ2-7; 7 nucleotides align to TRBD2. Per the germline V gene, CDR1 is MNHEY and CDR2 is SMNVEV (reference sequence). This CDR3 is 14 amino acids long. The V segment lost 7 bases and the J segment 0 bases; nucleotides outside the gene matches: 6. The CDR3, as DNA: TGTGCCAGCATGACATCGGGGGGCTCCTACGAGCAGTACTTC. Translated: CASMTSGGSYEQYF.